Listed below are T cell receptor beta chains from one sample, sequenced in a study of OX40 agonist ivuxolimab in advanced cancers. The repertoire was sequenced with immunoSEQ multiplex PCR; TCRdb's copy has only in-frame clones and lacks some. The sample lists some 57,000 clones, around four fifths occurring once. The input for sequencing was CD4+ or CD8+ T cells sorted from blood, taken in a trial of the OX40 agonist ivuxolimab. The receptor set was obtained from an adult with an advanced solid tumor such as melanoma, head and neck, liver or kidney cancer. Each CDR3 is given with its conserved first and last residue. The D gene is left open where the match is weak.

V gene	J gene	D gene	CDR3 protein	CDR3 DNA
TRBV11-1	TRBJ2-1	TRBD2	CASSLGFLAEFDEQFF	TGTGCCAGCAGCTTAGGGTTTCTAGCGGAGTTCGATGAGCAGTTCTTC
TRBV7-2	TRBJ2-5	-	CASSLGWAWETQYF	TGTGCCAGCAGCTTAGGGTGGGCGTGGGAGACCCAGTACTTC
TRBV7-9	TRBJ1-3	-	CASSPSRPGNTIYF	TGTGCCAGCAGCCCCTCGAGACCTGGAAACACCATATATTTT
TRBV18	TRBJ2-2	-	CASSLSNTGELFF	TGTGCCAGCTCACTCTCGAACACCGGGGAGCTGTTTTTT
TRBV5-1	TRBJ2-7	-	CASSAGLRRGGEQYF	TGCGCCAGCAGCGCGGGACTGAGGCGTGGGGGCGAGCAGTACTTC
TRBV2	TRBJ2-2	TRBD2	CASGLLAGGNTGELFF	TGTGCCAGCGGATTACTAGCGGGGGGGAACACCGGGGAGCTGTTTTTT
TRBV2	TRBJ2-5	TRBD1	CASDRGRGETQYF	TGTGCCAGCGACAGGGGGCGAGGAGAGACCCAGTACTTC
TRBV6-1	TRBJ1-1	TRBD1	CASSEPGQGNTEAFF	TGTGCCAGCAGTGAACCTGGACAGGGGAACACTGAAGCTTTCTTT
TRBV29-1	TRBJ2-7	TRBD1	CSVGRQGANYEQYF	TGCAGCGTTGGCCGACAGGGGGCAAACTACGAGCAGTACTTC
TRBV19	TRBJ2-1	-	CASNLGQRTDEQFF	TGTGCCAGTAACCTCGGGCAGCGTACGGATGAGCAGTTCTTC
TRBV7-9	TRBJ2-5	TRBD2	CASSSAQAGETQYF	TGTGCCAGCAGCTCCGCCCAAGCGGGGGAGACCCAGTACTTC
TRBV10-3	TRBJ1-3	-	CAIWQGSGNTIYF	TGTGCCATCTGGCAGGGCTCTGGAAACACCATATATTTT
TRBV5-1	TRBJ2-5	TRBD2	CASSLGLAGGRSGTQYF	TGCGCCAGCAGCTTAGGTCTAGCGGGGGGCCGGAGTGGGACCCAGTACTTC
TRBV21-1	TRBJ2-2	-	CASSKDYGLTNTGELFF	TGTGCCAGCAGCAAAGATTACGGACTCACGAACACCGGGGAGCTGTTTTTT
TRBV6-5	TRBJ2-1	TRBD1	CASSYGGTGKNNEQFF	TGTGCCAGCAGTTACGGCGGGACAGGGAAGAACAATGAGCAGTTCTTC